This T cell receptor beta chain originates from a study of long-term antiretroviral therapy in people with HIV. Overall study findings and caveats: ART adherence, viral resistance and therapy changes went undocumented. With ART, diversity went up but was still lower than in transplant donor controls. Every time point showed a repertoire led by clones expanded before ART.

The V end was cut by 4 bases, the J end by 3 bases, with 18 bases between. CDR1 and CDR2 from the germline V gene are LGHNA and YNFKEQ. The CDR3 has 16 amino acids. At the survey level, the v3.0 immunoSEQ assay was run. Target depth was roughly 35,000-55,000 T-cell genomes per sample. The assay was immunoSEQ multiplex PCR, and TCRdb's table has in-frame clones only and misses some. The table records around 21,000 clones, around 90% of them present only once. This clone was recorded a few times. Its antigen is undetermined. The specimen comprised unsorted PBMCs, sampled 0.2 years before starting antiretroviral therapy. The receptor comes from a man aged 18-30 years with HIV. The chain combines TRBV4-2 with TRBJ1-1, with D possibly matching TRBD1 (5 bases). CDR3 protein: CASSRPLWGTDTEAFF. In nucleotides, the CDR3 is TGTGCCAGCAGCCGCCCCTTATGGGGGACCGACACTGAAGCTTTCTTT.